The present entry profiles one T cell receptor beta chain with its context. The antigen is unknown. The sample comes from a study of monozygotic twins with inflammatory bowel disease. Study-level findings and limits: A reduction in TCRbeta diversity (inverse Simpson) was seen in IBD patients relative to healthy co-twins. Compared with healthy twins, IBD patients shared fewer clonotypes with others, especially with disease activity.

The CDR3 has 12 residues. The V gene's germline CDR1 is DFQATT and CDR2 SNEGSKA (reference sequence). From 3500 ng of total RNA, each TCR library was prepared. Both TCRalpha and TCRbeta cDNA were subjected to two nested PCRs lasting around 15 and 10 cycles. TCRdb reprocessed the 5' RACE reads; each CDR3 protein has one entry and no DNA is given. The repertoire table contains about 160,000 distinct CDR3 sequences. The chain links TRBV20-1 to TRBJ1-1; TCRdb picks TRBD1, but there is no DNA to check that call. Sequencing was done on a sample of blood. The TCR comes from a human donor with ulcerative colitis or Crohn's disease, or a healthy co-twin of an affected twin (not recorded which). The CDR3 reads CSARQGETEAFF.